These 30 T cell receptor beta chains originate from one sample sequenced in a study of blood T cell repertoires in COVID-19. Here immunoSEQ multiplex PCR was the method, and the copy in TCRdb shows in-frame clones only, minus some. The sample has 190,000 or so clones, about 91% seen once. The specimen was PBMCs or T cells enriched from blood (not recorded which). These receptors all come from a man younger than 30 with acute COVID-19.

The CDR3 DNA sequence: TGTGCCAGCAGGAGTACAGGGGATGAGCAGTTCTTC. It yields the protein CASRSTGDEQFF. The V gene is TRBV6-5, the J gene TRBJ2-1; TRBD1 matches 7 bases. CDR3 size: 12 residues. Germline V gene sequence: CDR1 MNHEY, CDR2 SVGAGI. J lost 8 bases, V lost 6 bases, and 4 bases had no gene match.

The chain recombines TRBV5-1 with TRBJ2-5; 7 bases are shared with TRBD1. The CDR3 totals 15 residues. Germline loops: CDR1 SGHRS, CDR2 YFSETQ. V lost 4 bases, J lost 3 bases, and 9 bases stayed unmatched. The DNA of the CDR3 is TGCGCCAGCAGCCCAGAGATAGGGACAGAAGAGACCCAGTACTTC. It is translated as CASSPEIGTEETQYF.

CDR3 in DNA: TGCGCCAGCAGCTGGACACCCGCGGAGGGCTACACCTTC. Protein product: CASSWTPAEGYTF. V usage is TRBV5-1 and J usage is TRBJ1-2; weak D call: TRBD1 (5 bases). This CDR3 is 13 amino acids long. With 3 bases removed from V and 8 bases from J, the gap between germline ends came to 14 bases. Germline CDR1 SGHRS, CDR2 YFSETQ.

The chain combines TRBV12-3 or TRBV12-4 with TRBJ2-1; TRBD1 might be the D (6 bases). CDR3 length: 13 amino acids. The V gene lost 6 bases and the J gene lost 4 bases, with 10 bases spanning the gap. CDR3 DNA: TGTGCCAGCAGGGCACAGGGTTACAATGAGCAGTTCTTC. Protein: CASRAQGYNEQFF.

The chain couples TRBV18 to TRBJ2-1; 16 bases are shared with TRBD2. CDR1 is KGHSH and CDR2 is LQKENI in the germline V gene. The CDR3 consists of 19 residues. Trimming took 3 bases from V and 4 from J; bases not matched to a gene: 9. In DNA, the CDR3 is TGTGCCAGCTCACCGGTGGGACTAGCGGGAGGGCCGAGTTACAATGAGCAGTTCTTC. Translation: CASSPVGLAGGPSYNEQFF. Filled out from reference TRBV18 and TRBJ2-1, the complete variable domain reads NAGVMQNPRHLVRRRGQEARLRCSPMKGHSHVYWYRQLPEEGLKFMVYLQKENIIDESGMPKERFSAEFPKEGPSILRIQQVVRGDSAAYFCASSPVGLAGGPSYNEQFFGPGTRLTVL.

J is TRBJ2-1 and V is TRBV29-1, with 7 bases matching TRBD2. Germline V gene lookup returns CDR1 SQVTM and CDR2 ANQGSEA. The CDR3 spans 14 residues. J was trimmed by 3 bases and V by 7 bases; bases with no gene match: 9. CDR3 protein: CSGGGADYYNEQFF. The CDR3, as DNA: TGCAGCGGCGGGGGAGCGGACTACTACAATGAGCAGTTCTTC.

This chain joins TRBV6-2 or TRBV6-3 and TRBJ2-2; 11 bases agree with TRBD2. V was pared by 2 bases and J by 5 bases, with 1 base of the junction left unmatched. The CDR3 consists of 15 residues. The germline V gene has CDR1 MNHEY and CDR2 SVGEGT. CDR3 in DNA: TGTGCCAGCAGTTACCTAGCGGGAGGAACCGGGGAGCTGTTTTTT. Its translation is CASSYLAGGTGELFF.

This sequence joins TRBV7-9 and TRBJ2-5, with TRBD2 identical over 15 bases. V lost 5 bases to trimming and J lost 0 bases; unmatched junction nucleotides: 4. The CDR3 loop spans 17 amino acids. Per the germline V gene, CDR1 is SEHNR and CDR2 is FQNEAQ (reference sequence). This chain's CDR3 is CASSPGLAGGNQETQYF. In nucleotides, the CDR3 is TGTGCCAGCAGCCCGGGACTAGCGGGAGGTAACCAAGAGACCCAGTACTTC.

This chain joins TRBV3-1 (or the pseudogene TRBV3-2) and TRBJ2-4; a possible D gene is TRBD1 (6 bases). The CDR3 is 14 amino acids. Trimming left V 5 bases short and J 9 bases short, with 17 bases between. Germline V gene data show CDR1 as LGHDT and CDR2 as YNNKEL (reference sequence). Here the CDR3 DNA reads TGTGCCAGCAGCGGATCCGGGACATACTTCATTCAGTACTTC. Residues: CASSGSGTYFIQYF.

This chain links TRBV5-7 with TRBJ2-7; the D is unclear. TRBV5-7 is labeled an ORF, and its function is uncertain. CDR3 length equals 16 residues. Trimming took off 1 base at V and 2 bases at J, with 16 bases between the two ends. The DNA for the CDR3 is TGTGCCAGCAGCTTGCGTCAGTATAGCATCCCCTACGAGCAGTACTTC. Its translation: CASSLRQYSIPYEQYF.

The V call is TRBV15, the J call TRBJ1-5, with 11 bases lining up with TRBD1. The germline gives CDR1 LNHNV, CDR2 YYDKDF (reference sequence). The CDR3 is made up of 15 amino acids. Trimming cost V 5 bases and J 4 bases; bases outside gene matches: 4. DNA for the CDR3: TGTGCCACCAGCCAGGACAGGGGGCGGAATCAGCCCCAGCATTTT. As protein: CATSQDRGRNQPQHF.

The CDR3: CASSLGVGGAQHF. CDR3 in DNA: TGTGCCAGCAGCTTAGGGGTTGGAGGGGCCCAGCATTTT. The chain has TRBV11-2 and TRBJ1-5, with D possibly TRBD1 on 5 matching bases. Trimming pared 1 base from V and 11 bases from J, leaving 12 bases between. CDR1 SGHAT and CDR2 FQNNGV come from the germline V gene. The CDR3 has 13 residues.

The rearrangement uses TRBV7-9 and TRBJ2-3; D possibly corresponds to TRBD2 (6 bases). CDR3 length: 17 residues. The germline V and J ends were trimmed by 5 bases and 2 bases, with 20 bases remaining between them. CDR1 is SEHNR, CDR2 FQNEAQ, per germline (reference sequence). The CDR3 loop reads CASSPRWSAGTTDTQYF. The CDR3 DNA reads TGTGCCAGCAGCCCGCGGTGGAGCGCGGGGACCACAGATACGCAGTATTTT. The variable domain in full, with the rest retrieved from reference TRBV7-9 and TRBJ2-3, is DTGVSQNPRHKITKRGQNVTFRCDPISEHNRLYWYRQTLGQGPEFLTYFQNEAQLEKSRLLSDRFSAERPKGSFSTLEIQRTEQGDSAMYLCASSPRWSAGTTDTQYFGPGTRLTVL.

The genes are TRBV9 and TRBJ2-1; TRBD2 matches 10 bases. Germline lookup yields CDR1 SGDLS and CDR2 YYNGEE. The J segment lost 4 bases and the V segment lost 0 bases, leaving 7 bases of the junction unmatched. This CDR3 spans 17 amino acids. CDR3 sequence reads: CASSVEGSGRYYNEQFF. The CDR3 coding sequence is TGTGCCAGCAGCGTAGAAGGTAGCGGGAGGTATTACAATGAGCAGTTCTTC.

The V gene is TRBV27, the J gene TRBJ2-7; 7 nucleotides line up with TRBD1. CDR3 length: 15 residues. The V and J ends lost 2 bases and 6 bases, in that order; junction bases with no gene match: 10. Germline V CDR1 and CDR2: MNHEY, SMNVEV (reference sequence). The CDR3 loop is CASSLGGFRGFEQYF. The CDR3 DNA sequence: TGTGCCAGCAGTTTAGGGGGTTTCAGGGGGTTCGAGCAGTACTTC.

This clone came up once. The V call is TRBV27, the J call TRBJ1-3, with unresolved D. Germline-derived CDR1 and CDR2 are MNHEY and SMNVEV (reference sequence). V gave up 3 bases and J gave up 8 bases, with 14 bases separating them. The CDR3 has 14 residues. This chain's CDR3 is CASSLSGIGYTIYF. The CDR3 DNA is TGTGCCAGCAGTTTGTCGGGTATCGGATACACCATATATTTT.

The chain has TRBV21-1 and TRBJ1-2; no DNA check was done on the table's D call, TRBD1. TRBV21-1 is shown as a pseudogene. The CDR3 length is 15 residues. CDR3 in DNA: TGTGCCAGCACAGACGACCAGGACAGAAACTATGGCTACACCTTC. Encoded protein: CASTDDQDRNYGYTF.

The chain uses TRBV7-3 and TRBJ2-3; D ambiguous. V lost 4 bases and J lost 1, with 6 bases in between. The CDR3 totals 13 residues. Germline values: CDR1 SGHTA, CDR2 FQGTGA. CDR3 amino acids: CASSSPGTDTQYF. CDR3 coding DNA: TGTGCCAGCAGCTCCCCCGGCACAGATACGCAGTATTTT.

The chain has TRBV7-2 and TRBJ1-5; D unresolved. Per germline, CDR1 SGHTA and CDR2 FQGNSA. The CDR3 length is 15 residues. Trimming left V 5 bases short and J 7 bases short, with 18 bases between. The CDR3 sequence is CASSTSSGGGQPQHF. The CDR3 DNA follows: TGTGCCAGCAGCACCAGTTCGGGAGGAGGCCAGCCCCAGCATTTT.

V is TRBV4-1 and J is TRBJ1-1, with 8 bases that match TRBD1. The CDR3 is 15 residues long. CDR1 is MGHRA and CDR2 is YSYEKL in the germline V gene. Trimming removed 4 bases from V and 4 bases from J; junction bases left unmatched: 8. CDR3 amino acids: CASSPPGGEFTEAFF. In DNA, the CDR3 is TGCGCCAGCAGCCCTCCAGGGGGCGAATTCACTGAAGCTTTCTTT.

The genes are TRBV13 and TRBJ2-7; 12 positions match TRBD2. From germline, CDR1 is PRHDT and CDR2 FYEKMQ (reference sequence). The CDR3 sequence is 17 residues long. The V gene end was trimmed by 5 bases and the J gene end by 3 bases; junction bases not matched to a gene: 11. CDR3 region: CASSKEGLAGVGYEQYF. CDR3 nucleotide sequence: TGTGCCAGCAGCAAGGAGGGACTAGCGGGCGTGGGCTACGAGCAGTACTTC.

J is TRBJ2-7 and V is TRBV28, with 9 bases lining up with TRBD2. Germline assignment: CDR1 MDHEN and CDR2 SYDVKM. CDR3 size: 16 residues. After removal of 3 bases from V and 5 bases from J, the junction contained 11 bases not matched to a gene. The CDR3 region is CASSFSGSGRGNEQYF. The CDR3 nucleotides are TGTGCCAGCAGTTTTTCGGGTAGCGGGAGAGGGAACGAGCAGTACTTC.

This clone was counted once. The chain links TRBV28 to TRBJ2-7; tentatively, D is TRBD2 (5 bases). The CDR3 length is 13 residues. Trimming took 5 bases from V and 3 from J, leaving 11 bases between them. Germline V lookup: CDR1 MDHEN, CDR2 SYDVKM. This chain's CDR3 is CASSPGINYEQYF. The CDR3 nucleotides are TGTGCCAGCAGTCCGGGGATCAACTACGAGCAGTACTTC.

V gene TRBV4-1 combines with J gene TRBJ2-1; 11 positions match TRBD2. The germline V gene encodes CDR1 MGHRA and CDR2 YSYEKL. This CDR3 contains 15 residues. Trimming at V came to 4 bases and at J to 9 bases, leaving 8 bases not matched to a gene. In DNA, the CDR3 is TGCGCCAGCAGCCCGATTAGCGGGAGGGCCGGTGAGCAGTTCTTC. This encodes CASSPISGRAGEQFF.

This clone came up once. J is TRBJ2-1 and V is TRBV11-1; 8 bases line up with TRBD2. The trim removed 1 base at V and 8 bases at J, leaving 7 bases unmatched. Germline CDR1 is SGHAT and CDR2 is FQDESV (reference sequence). The CDR3 has 15 amino acids. The CDR3 sequence: CASSLGVREGDEQFF. DNA of the CDR3: TGTGCCAGCAGCTTAGGGGTCCGGGAGGGGGATGAGCAGTTCTTC.

The V and J genes are TRBV28 and TRBJ1-5, with 8 bases identical to TRBD1. This CDR3 comprises 16 residues. Germline CDR1 MDHEN, CDR2 SYDVKM. Trimming at V came to 5 bases and at J to 3 bases, leaving 9 bases not matched to a gene. This CDR3 is CASSPLDRAVNQPQHF. The CDR3 DNA sequence: TGTGCCAGCAGTCCCTTGGACAGGGCGGTCAATCAGCCCCAGCATTTT.

The chain is built from TRBV7-9 and TRBJ2-7; TRBD1 agrees at 10 bases. With V trimmed by 3 bases and J by 5 bases, 10 bases remained unmatched. This CDR3 contains 16 residues. CDR1 is SEHNR and CDR2 is FQNEAQ in the germline V gene (reference sequence). The CDR3 sequence: CASSLGTGVFFDEQYF. The CDR3, as DNA: TGTGCCAGCAGCTTGGGGACAGGGGTGTTTTTCGACGAGCAGTACTTC.

The rearrangement joins TRBV7-2 to TRBJ2-1, with a tentative D call TRBD1 (5 bases). The CDR3 length is 13 residues. Trimming cost V 3 bases and J 4 bases, with 7 bases left between them. CDR1 is SGHTA and CDR2 is FQGNSA in the germline V gene. The CDR3 region is CASSLGRYNEQFF. The CDR3 coding sequence is TGTGCCAGCAGCTTGGGGCGATACAATGAGCAGTTCTTC. Supplemented by reference TRBV7-2 and TRBJ2-1, the full variable domain reads GAGVSQSPSNKVTEKGKDVELRCDPISGHTALYWYRQSLGQGLEFLIYFQGNSAPDKSGLPSDRFSAERTGGSVSTLTIQRTQQEDSAVYLCASSLGRYNEQFFGPGTRLTVL.

Only one count was recorded for this clone. V and J are TRBV4-1 and TRBJ2-6; 7 nucleotides match TRBD1. This CDR3 has 16 amino acids. Germline assignment: CDR1 MGHRA and CDR2 YSYEKL. V dropped 4 bases and J dropped 2; count of bases not matched to a gene: 5. As DNA, the CDR3 is TGCGCCAGCAGCCGCCCTGACAGGGCTGGGGCCAACGTCCTGACTTTC. It specifies CASSRPDRAGANVLTF.

The rearrangement uses TRBV4-1 and TRBJ2-5, with 11 bases that match TRBD2. CDR1 is MGHRA and CDR2 is YSYEKL in the germline V gene. CDR3 size: 19 residues. V was pared by 0 bases and J by 3 bases, with 12 bases of the junction left unmatched. The CDR3 sequence is CASSQDTPTSGIIEETQYF. The DNA of the CDR3 is TGCGCCAGCAGCCAAGATACCCCGACTAGCGGGATCATAGAAGAGACCCAGTACTTC.